This TCR beta chain comes out of a study of cytomegalovirus exposure and HLA in healthy donors. The germline CDR1 and CDR2 sequences are SGHNT and YENEEA. The CDR3 runs to 15 residues. Trimming took 5 bases from V and 2 from J; bases not matched to a gene: 4. The table came from immunoSEQ multiplex PCR; TCRdb's copy has only in-frame clones and leaves some out. The table lists about 200,000 clones, around 80% of them singletons. Sequenced input: PBMCs. The TCR was taken from a woman in her twenties or thirties in good health and CMV-seropositive. This chain connects TRBV11-3 to TRBJ2-1, with 9 bases aligning to TRBD2. The CDR3 DNA sequence: TGTGCCAGCAGCCTACTAGCGGGTACCTACAATGAGCAGTTCTTC. It yields the protein CASSLLAGTYNEQFF.